What follows are 19 T cell receptor beta chains derived from one specimen sequenced in a study of blood T cell repertoires in COVID-19. Profiled with immunoSEQ multiplex PCR; TCRdb holds only in-frame clones, not every one. The table has about 290,000 clones, around four fifths seen once. The material sequenced was peripheral blood. Source of these receptors: a woman between 50 and 59 years old with active or convalescent COVID-19.

The CDR3 DNA is TGTGCCATCGGTTGGGACAGGGGCACCGGGGAGCTGTTTTTT. It specifies CAIGWDRGTGELFF. V is TRBV10-3 and J is TRBJ2-2; 10 bases agree with TRBD1. J lost 4 bases, V lost 8 bases, and 4 bases had no gene match. Germline CDR1 and CDR2: ENHRY and SYGVKD. CDR3 length: 14 amino acids.

The rearrangement joins TRBV7-9 to TRBJ1-4, with TRBD1 identical over 9 bases. J lost 5 bases, V lost 2 bases, and 9 bases had no gene match. Germline CDR1 reads SEHNR; CDR2 reads FQNEAQ (reference sequence). CDR3 length equals 17 residues. The CDR3 bases are TGTGCCAGCAGCTTATTAGGTTACGGACAGGGGAATGAAAAACTGTTTTTT. The encoded protein is CASSLLGYGQGNEKLFF.

The genes are TRBV5-1 and TRBJ1-5, with a possible D match to TRBD1 (6 bases). Per the germline V gene, CDR1 is SGHRS and CDR2 is YFSETQ. This CDR3 has 15 amino acids. Trimming pared 3 bases from V and 6 bases from J, leaving 16 bases between. The CDR3 region is CASSSQGNMGQPQHF. CDR3 nucleotide sequence: TGCGCCAGCAGCTCACAGGGTAATATGGGTCAGCCCCAGCATTTT. Looking up the rest from reference TRBV5-1 and TRBJ1-5 gives the full variable domain: KAGVTQTPRYLIKTRGQQVTLSCSPISGHRSVSWYQQTPGQGLQFLFEYFSETQRNKGNFPGRFSGRQFSNSRSEMNVSTLELGDSALYLCASSSQGNMGQPQHFGDGTRLSIL.

The gene calls are TRBV2 and TRBJ2-5; tentative D call: TRBD2 (5 bases). The CDR3 length is 13 residues. V was cut by 3 bases and J by 5 bases, with 10 bases left in between. Looked up from germline, CDR1 is SNHLY and CDR2 is FYNNEI. The CDR3 region has the DNA TGTGCCAGCAGTGAGGAGGCATGGGAGACCCAGTACTTC. It codes for CASSEEAWETQYF.

The V and J genes are TRBV2 and TRBJ1-5, with a weak D call TRBD1 (5 bases). V was cut by 0 bases and J by 3 bases, with 12 bases left in between. Germline V gene data show CDR1 as SNHLY and CDR2 as FYNNEI. This CDR3 is 16 amino acids long. The CDR3 region is CASSEARRGNNQPQHF. Here the CDR3 DNA reads TGTGCCAGCAGTGAAGCTCGAAGGGGTAACAATCAGCCCCAGCATTTT.

The rearrangement links TRBV6-5 to TRBJ2-7; TRBD1 agrees at 10 bases. CDR3 length: 15 amino acids. In germline, CDR1 is MNHEY, CDR2 SVGAGI. The trim removed 6 bases at V and 2 bases at J, leaving 7 bases unmatched. The CDR3 here is CASSSDRGKTYEQYF. The CDR3 DNA follows: TGTGCCAGCAGCTCGGACAGGGGGAAAACCTACGAGCAGTACTTC.

This sequence joins TRBV18 and TRBJ2-7, with D hard to call. CDR3 size: 13 residues. The germline V gene has CDR1 KGHSH and CDR2 LQKENI. V lost 2 bases to trimming and J lost 7 bases, with 12 bases between them. CDR3 DNA: TGTGCCAGCTCACCAGCAATAGATATGGAGCAGTACTTC. Protein: CASSPAIDMEQYF. Based on the CDR3 plus reference TRBV18 and TRBJ2-7, the full variable domain is NAGVMQNPRHLVRRRGQEARLRCSPMKGHSHVYWYRQLPEEGLKFMVYLQKENIIDESGMPKERFSAEFPKEGPSILRIQQVVRGDSAAYFCASSPAIDMEQYFGPGTRLTVT.

The V call is TRBV4-1, the J call TRBJ2-1, with 9 bases matching TRBD2. V was pared by 1 base and J by 5 bases, with 9 bases of the junction left unmatched. CDR1 and CDR2 (germline): MGHRA, YSYEKL. The CDR3 sequence is 17 residues long. CDR3 amino acids: CASSQGQRTSVNNEQFF. CDR3 DNA: TGCGCCAGCAGCCAAGGACAACGGACTAGCGTAAACAATGAGCAGTTCTTC.

There are many counts of this clone. This sequence joins TRBV14 and TRBJ2-2; no definite D call. Deletions cut 4 bases from V and 0 bases from J, with 9 bases between. Germline lookup yields CDR1 SGHDN and CDR2 FVKESK. This CDR3 comprises 15 residues. The DNA for the CDR3 is TGTGCCAGCAGCCTTTCGCGGTCGAACACCGGGGAGCTGTTTTTT. It codes for CASSLSRSNTGELFF.

The V gene is TRBV6-5, the J gene TRBJ2-7, with D unresolved. V was trimmed by 7 bases and J by 0 bases, leaving 10 bases between them. CDR1 and CDR2 from the germline V gene are MNHEY and SVGAGI. The CDR3 sequence is 13 residues long. Here the CDR3 reads CASKRPSSYEQYF. For the CDR3, the DNA is TGTGCCAGCAAGCGACCTAGCTCCTACGAGCAGTACTTC.

The chain employs TRBV5-5 and TRBJ1-2, with a possible D match to TRBD1 (5 bases). Trimming removed 0 bases from V and 4 bases from J, with 10 bases in between. The CDR3 is 14 amino acids. In germline, CDR1 is SGHKS, CDR2 YYEKEE (reference sequence). CDR3 amino acids: CASSLVEGPYGYTF. CDR3 DNA sequence: TGTGCCAGCAGCTTGGTGGAGGGGCCCTATGGCTACACCTTC.

The CDR3 DNA sequence: TGTGCCAGCTCACGGACACAGAACACTGAAGCTTTCTTT. This codes for CASSRTQNTEAFF. The V call is TRBV18, the J call TRBJ1-1; maybe TRBD1 (5 bases). Germline-derived CDR1 and CDR2 are KGHSH and LQKENI. V was trimmed by 4 bases and J by 1 base, leaving 7 bases between them. The CDR3 has 13 residues.

The sample holds one count of this clone. The chain recombines TRBV6-5 with TRBJ1-6, with 10 positions matching TRBD1. The trim removed 6 bases at V and 10 bases at J, leaving 9 bases unmatched. The CDR3 contains 15 residues. Germline V CDR1 and CDR2: MNHEY, SVGAGI. The CDR3 here is CASRGSGTGESPLHF. The DNA for the CDR3 is TGTGCCAGCAGGGGATCCGGGACAGGGGAATCACCCCTCCACTTT.

The gene calls are TRBV2 and TRBJ1-5; tentatively, D is TRBD1 (6 bases). V lost 10 bases and J 2 bases, leaving 15 bases between the germline ends. Per the germline V gene, CDR1 is SNHLY and CDR2 is FYNNEI. The CDR3 runs 14 residues. CDR3 coding DNA: TGTGCCACCTCGCGGGGGCCTGGCAATCAGCCCCAGCATTTT. This sequence encodes CATSRGPGNQPQHF. The whole variable domain, remainder taken from reference TRBV2 and TRBJ1-5, is EPEVTQTPSHQVTQMGQEVILRCVPISNHLYFYWYRQILGQKVEFLVSFYNNEISEKSEIFDDQFSVERPDGSNFTLKIRSTKLEDSAMYFCATSRGPGNQPQHFGDGTRLSIL.

The chain links TRBV5-1 to TRBJ2-3; 11 nucleotides align to TRBD2. The V gene end was trimmed by 0 bases and the J gene end by 1 base; junction bases not matched to a gene: 4. Looked up from germline, CDR1 is SGHRS and CDR2 is YFSETQ. The CDR3 length is 17 residues. The CDR3 spells CASSLVVSGRGTDTQYF. The CDR3 DNA reads TGCGCCAGCAGCTTGGTCGTTAGCGGGAGGGGCACAGATACGCAGTATTTT.

The chain employs TRBV19 and TRBJ1-4, with D possibly TRBD1 on 5 matching bases. Looked up from germline, CDR1 is LNHDA and CDR2 is SQIVND (reference sequence). The CDR3 contains 15 residues. Deletions cut 0 bases from V and 5 bases from J, with 10 bases between. CDR3 in amino acids: CASSIDAGLNEKLFF. The CDR3 bases are TGTGCCAGTAGTATAGATGCAGGGTTAAATGAAAAACTGTTTTTT.

There are many counts of this clone. CDR3 sequence (DNA): TGTGCCAGCAGTTCGGGACTAGCGGTGGGAGGTGCCGGGGAGCTGTTTTTT. Translation gives CASSSGLAVGGAGELFF. The rearrangement joins TRBV27 to TRBJ2-2, with 11 positions matching TRBD2. Germline assignment: CDR1 MNHEY and CDR2 SMNVEV (reference sequence). J lost 6 bases, V lost 4 bases, and 10 bases had no gene match. This CDR3 has 17 amino acids.

The chain has TRBV5-1 and TRBJ1-2, with a tentative D call TRBD1 (5 bases). Looked up from germline, CDR1 is SGHRS and CDR2 is YFSETQ. The CDR3 spans 14 residues. V gave up 0 bases and J gave up 6 bases, with 12 bases separating them. The CDR3, as DNA: TGCGCCAGCAGCTTGGGCGCAGGGATTGATGGCTACACCTTC. It codes for CASSLGAGIDGYTF.

The chain is built from TRBV19 and TRBJ2-1; 8 bases agree with TRBD2. Germline-derived CDR1 and CDR2 are LNHDA and SQIVND (reference sequence). CDR3 length: 16 amino acids. The J segment lost 0 bases and the V segment lost 9 bases, leaving 10 bases of the junction unmatched. DNA for the CDR3: TGTGCCAGCGGGACTAGGACCGAGAGCTCCTACAATGAGCAGTTCTTC. This codes for CASGTRTESSYNEQFF.